The TCR beta chain described here comes from a study of blood T cell repertoires in COVID-19. Overall study context: Specimens from acute and convalescent COVID-19 originated in the United States, Italy and Spain. Sources were T cells, B-cell-depleted T cells, or PBMCs; the material itself was cDNA or gDNA.

Per the authors' pipeline: Amplification of reference gene primers provided the estimated nucleated cell counts. The table came from immunoSEQ multiplex PCR; TCRdb's copy has only in-frame clones and leaves some out. That table is the source of V, J and clone size, and D and trimming were worked out from the DNA. The table lists 150,000 or so clones, roughly four fifths of them singletons, with approximately 10% in the top ten. This clone was picked up one time. This CDR3 region has 13 residues. The ends lost 9 bases at V and 1 base at J; junction bases unmatched: 6. In germline, CDR1 is MNHEY, CDR2 SVGAGI.

This TCR was sampled from a human donor in a cohort sampled during active COVID-19. The sample comprised peripheral blood. The chain recombines TRBV6-5 with TRBJ2-7; TRBD2 aligns across 7 bases. The CDR3 loop reads CASTGAGSYEQYF. The DNA of the CDR3 is TGTGCCAGTACAGGAGCGGGGTCCTACGAGCAGTACTTC.